Each of the 26 T cell receptor beta chains below was sequenced from the same sample in a study of cytomegalovirus exposure and HLA in healthy donors. It was with 60 Vbeta and 13 Jbeta primers that the PCR ran. Method: immunoSEQ multiplex PCR; TCRdb's copy keeps in-frame clones and lacks some. The data show roughly 190,000 clones, about 84% seen once. Sequenced sample: PBMCs. The receptors were gathered from a man between 45 and 60 years old in good health and CMV-seronegative.

This chain joins TRBV9 and TRBJ2-3; D call uncertain. V lost 4 bases to trimming and J lost 5 bases, with 14 bases between them. CDR3 length: 14 amino acids. Looked up from germline, CDR1 is SGDLS and CDR2 is YYNGEE. This chain's CDR3 is CASSLARPEDTQYF. The CDR3 DNA is TGTGCCAGCAGCCTTGCTAGGCCGGAAGATACGCAGTATTTT.

The chain combines TRBV5-4 with TRBJ2-7; D remains ambiguous. The CDR3 has 14 residues. V was clipped by 0 bases and J by 2 bases, with 9 bases between them. Germline values: CDR1 SGHNT, CDR2 YYREEE (reference sequence). The DNA for the CDR3 is TGTGCCAGCAGCTTGGCCGACAAGACCTACGAGCAGTACTTC. This translates into CASSLADKTYEQYF.

This chain joins TRBV27 and TRBJ2-7; D perhaps matches TRBD1 (6 bases). V was cut by 8 bases and J by 5 bases, with 10 bases left in between. Germline CDR1 is MNHEY and CDR2 is SMNVEV (reference sequence). This CDR3 contains 11 residues. The CDR3 DNA reads TGTGCCAGCGGCAGGGGAGACGAGCAGTACTTC. This sequence encodes CASGRGDEQYF.

This chain joins TRBV7-6 and TRBJ2-5, with TRBD2 identical over 10 bases. With V trimmed by 5 bases and J by 7 bases, 13 bases remained unmatched. This CDR3 has 16 amino acids. Germline V CDR1 and CDR2: SGHVS, FNYEAQ. The CDR3 DNA sequence: TGTGCCAGCAGCCAACGGGCTAGCGGGGGCCACGGGACCCAGTACTTC. This sequence encodes CASSQRASGGHGTQYF.

Note on this clone: Other DNA variants within this sample encode the same CDR3. V and J are TRBV4-1 and TRBJ2-7; 10 nucleotides line up with TRBD1. Germline CDR1 reads MGHRA; CDR2 reads YSYEKL. With 0 bases clipped from V and 2 bases from J, the junction kept 4 bases outside the gene matches. This CDR3 is built from 16 residues. CDR3 residues: CASSQEGTGVAYEQYF. The DNA of the CDR3 is TGCGCCAGCAGCCAAGAAGGGACAGGGGTAGCCTACGAGCAGTACTTC.

The CDR3 is CASSSQGGYQPQHF. CDR3 nucleotides: TGTGCCAGCAGCTCCCAGGGGGGTTATCAGCCCCAGCATTTT. The V and J genes are TRBV7-9 and TRBJ1-5; TRBD1 aligns across 7 bases. V trimming: 4 bases; J trimming: 5 bases; junction bases outside the gene matches: 5. The CDR3 runs to 14 residues. CDR1 is SEHNR and CDR2 is FQNEAQ in the germline V gene (reference sequence). Full variable domain (outside the CDR3, taken from reference TRBV7-9 and TRBJ1-5): DTGVSQNPRHKITKRGQNVTFRCDPISEHNRLYWYRQTLGQGPEFLTYFQNEAQLEKSRLLSDRFSAERPKGSFSTLEIQRTEQGDSAMYLCASSSQGGYQPQHFGDGTRLSIL.

V usage is TRBV21-1 and J usage is TRBJ2-3; the DNA was not used to check the table's D call, TRBD1. TRBV21-1 is labeled a pseudogene. The CDR3 runs to 16 residues. In nucleotides, the CDR3 is TGTGCCAGCAGCGCTCGACAGGGATCGAGCACAGATACGCAGTATTTT. Translating gives CASSARQGSSTDTQYF.

V gene TRBV29-1 combines with J gene TRBJ2-2; possibly TRBD1 for D (5 bases). The germline V gene has CDR1 SQVTM and CDR2 ANQGSEA. CDR3 length equals 14 residues. The germline V and J ends were trimmed by 1 base and 1 base, with 7 bases remaining between them. The CDR3: CSVEGQMNTGELFF. The CDR3 bases are TGCAGCGTTGAAGGACAGATGAACACCGGGGAGCTGTTTTTT.

V usage is TRBV7-7 and J usage is TRBJ2-5, with TRBD2 as a possible D gene (6 bases). The germline gives CDR1 SSHAT, CDR2 FNYEAQ (reference sequence). The CDR3 is 14 amino acids. With 5 bases removed from V and 4 bases from J, the gap between germline ends came to 14 bases. CDR3 loop: CASSPGLPPETQYF. The CDR3 coding sequence is TGTGCCAGCAGCCCAGGACTACCCCCAGAGACCCAGTACTTC.

There are a few counts of this clone. The V call is TRBV7-2, the J call TRBJ1-5; tentatively, D is TRBD1 (5 bases). Germline V CDR1 and CDR2: SGHTA, FQGNSA. V dropped 7 bases and J dropped 5 bases, with 9 bases sitting between them. The CDR3 runs 12 residues. CDR3 sequence reads: CASTGYDQPQHF. The CDR3 DNA reads as TGTGCCAGCACAGGGTATGATCAGCCCCAGCATTTT. Using reference TRBV7-2 and TRBJ1-5 for the parts outside the CDR3, the full variable domain is GAGVSQSPSNKVTEKGKDVELRCDPISGHTALYWYRQSLGQGLEFLIYFQGNSAPDKSGLPSDRFSAERTGGSVSTLTIQRTQQEDSAVYLCASTGYDQPQHFGDGTRLSIL.

V is TRBV2 and J is TRBJ1-1, with unresolved D. This CDR3 contains 13 residues. CDR1 SNHLY and CDR2 FYNNEI come from the germline V gene. V was clipped by 5 bases and J by 4 bases, with 11 bases between them. CDR3 nucleotides: TGTGCCAGCAGTCCCTTCCCGGGCACTGAAGCTTTCTTT. Translation gives CASSPFPGTEAFF.

This chain joins TRBV4-3 and TRBJ1-1; the D is unclear. Between the trimmed V and J ends, which lost 0 bases and 7 bases, there was a span of 9 bases. The CDR3 contains 13 residues. Germline assignment: CDR1 LGHNA and CDR2 YSLEER. For the CDR3, the DNA is TGCGCCAGCAGCCAAGAAGGTGGGCATGAAGCTTTCTTT. Residues: CASSQEGGHEAFF.

CDR3 bases: TGCGCCAGCAGCTCCTCGACAGGGGAAGAAAAACTGTTTTTT. Translating gives CASSSSTGEEKLFF. This chain joins TRBV5-1 and TRBJ1-4, with TRBD1 matching over 8 bases. The CDR3 length is 14 residues. V lost 3 bases to trimming and J lost 8 bases; unmatched junction nucleotides: 6. Germline V gene sequence: CDR1 SGHRS, CDR2 YFSETQ.

Only one count was recorded for this clone. This chain uses TRBV29-1 with TRBJ1-2, with D uncertain. Germline V gene lookup returns CDR1 SQVTM and CDR2 ANQGSEA. V was trimmed by 7 bases and J by 2 bases, leaving 11 bases between them. The CDR3 is 12 residues long. CDR3 nucleotides: TGCAGCGCTCAAAGAGGAAACTATGGCTACACCTTC. Translating gives CSAQRGNYGYTF.

The CDR3 spells CASIIGAGTNTGELFF. Written as DNA, the CDR3 is TGTGCCAGCATTATTGGGGCTGGAACGAACACCGGGGAGCTGTTTTTT. The rearrangement links TRBV11-2 to TRBJ2-2; maybe TRBD1 (5 bases). CDR3 length: 16 amino acids. V was shortened by 7 bases and J by 0 bases, with 15 bases between the two germline ends. In germline, CDR1 is SGHAT, CDR2 FQNNGV.

This clone was seen more than once but under ten times. J is TRBJ1-5 and V is TRBV7-2; 10 nucleotides agree with TRBD1. The trim removed 5 bases at V and 4 bases at J, leaving 14 bases unmatched. From germline, CDR1 is SGHTA and CDR2 FQGNSA. This CDR3 is 18 amino acids long. As DNA, the CDR3 is TGTGCCAGCAGCACCTCAATATTCCGGGACAGGGGTAATCAGCCCCAGCATTTT. Translation: CASSTSIFRDRGNQPQHF.

V gene TRBV7-8 combines with J gene TRBJ1-5; no definite D call. Germline V CDR1 and CDR2: SGHVS, FQNEAQ. Trimming took off 4 bases at V and 6 bases at J, with 13 bases between the two ends. This CDR3 has 14 residues. CDR3 protein: CASSSRAGSQPQHF. In DNA, the CDR3 is TGTGCCAGCAGCTCCCGTGCGGGTAGTCAGCCCCAGCATTTT.

CDR3 sequence (DNA): TGTGCCAGCAAGTCACAGAACTACAATGAGCAGTTCTTC. It specifies CASKSQNYNEQFF. The rearrangement uses TRBV2 and TRBJ2-1; D gene ambiguous. The CDR3 is 13 residues long. Germline CDR1 reads SNHLY; CDR2 reads FYNNEI. The V end was cut by 7 bases, the J end by 3 bases, with 10 bases between.

This sequence joins TRBV7-3 and TRBJ1-1; the D is unclear. This CDR3 spans 16 amino acids. Trimming removed 1 base at V and 0 bases at J, with 12 bases between. CDR1 and CDR2 (germline): SGHTA, FQGTGA. The CDR3 is CASSLIQAGMNTEAFF. CDR3 coding DNA: TGTGCCAGCAGCTTAATCCAGGCAGGAATGAACACTGAAGCTTTCTTT.

The chain carries TRBV5-1 and TRBJ2-3; 9 positions match TRBD2. This CDR3 spans 20 amino acids. Germline V gene sequence: CDR1 SGHRS, CDR2 YFSETQ. Trimming at V came to 4 bases and at J to 2 bases, leaving 20 bases not matched to a gene. The DNA of the CDR3 is TGCGCCAGCAGCCGACAACAGATCACTAGCGGGCCTTCCCCCACAGATACGCAGTATTTT. Translated, it gives CASSRQQITSGPSPTDTQYF.

The V and J genes are TRBV5-6 and TRBJ2-2, with no clear D. Per the germline V gene, CDR1 is SGHDT and CDR2 is YYEEEE. Between the trimmed V and J ends, which lost 0 bases and 1 base, there was a span of 4 bases. This CDR3 spans 14 amino acids. The CDR3 protein is CASSLVQNTGELFF. Here the CDR3 DNA reads TGTGCCAGCAGCTTGGTACAGAACACCGGGGAGCTGTTTTTT.

The chain uses TRBV19 and TRBJ1-2; TRBD1 is a possible D gene (6 bases). Germline CDR1 LNHDA, CDR2 SQIVND (reference sequence). This CDR3 has 13 residues. V lost 3 bases to trimming and J lost 4 bases, with 9 bases between them. CDR3 in amino acids: CASSMRQVYGYTF. In DNA, the CDR3 is TGTGCCAGTAGTATGAGACAGGTCTATGGCTACACCTTC.

V gene TRBV6-5 combines with J gene TRBJ2-7; 7 bases are shared with TRBD2. From germline, CDR1 is MNHEY and CDR2 SVGAGI. J gave up 1 base and V 4 bases, and 4 bases lay outside the gene matches. The CDR3 is made up of 14 amino acids. The CDR3 coding sequence is TGTGCCAGCAGTTCGGGGGGAGTTTCCTACGAGCAGTACTTC. Its protein product is CASSSGGVSYEQYF.

The chain employs TRBV9 and TRBJ2-5, with D possibly TRBD2 on 7 matching bases. V was shortened by 3 bases and J by 4 bases, with 16 bases between the two germline ends. Germline CDR1 SGDLS, CDR2 YYNGEE. This CDR3 has 15 amino acids. CDR3 sequence (DNA): TGTGCCAGCAGCGCCCAGGCGGGGGCGGGAGAGACCCAGTACTTC. The encoded protein is CASSAQAGAGETQYF. Supplemented by reference TRBV9 and TRBJ2-5, the full variable domain reads DSGVTQTPKHLITATGQRVTLRCSPRSGDLSVYWYQQSLDQGLQFLIQYYNGEERAKGNILERFSAQQFPDLHSELNLSSLELGDSALYFCASSAQAGAGETQYFGPGTRLLVL.

This chain uses TRBV6-5 with TRBJ2-7; D is ambiguous. The germline CDR1 and CDR2 sequences are MNHEY and SVGAGI. The CDR3 is made up of 15 amino acids. V was cut by 6 bases and J by 0 bases, with 15 bases left in between. The CDR3 loop reads CASRLLSISSYEQYF. CDR3 in DNA: TGTGCCAGCAGACTACTGTCGATCAGCTCCTACGAGCAGTACTTC.

The chain joins TRBV7-9 to TRBJ2-7; the match to TRBD1 covers 9 bases. Germline V gene lookup returns CDR1 SEHNR and CDR2 FQNEAQ (reference sequence). This CDR3 is 15 amino acids long. Losses at the gene ends were 5 bases for V and 5 bases for J; bases not matched to a gene: 10. Here the CDR3 DNA reads TGTGCCAGCAGCGCCCGGGACAGGGTGGTCCACGAGCAGTACTTC. Protein product: CASSARDRVVHEQYF. The full variable domain, its missing parts supplied by reference TRBV7-9 and TRBJ2-7, is DTGVSQNPRHKITKRGQNVTFRCDPISEHNRLYWYRQTLGQGPEFLTYFQNEAQLEKSRLLSDRFSAERPKGSFSTLEIQRTEQGDSAMYLCASSARDRVVHEQYFGPGTRLTVT.